The 20 T cell receptor beta chains presented below share a single source sample, sequenced in a study of blood T cell repertoires in COVID-19. Measured with immunoSEQ multiplex PCR; TCRdb has only the in-frame clones, and not every one. The repertoire holds about 250,000 clones, with approximately 80% as singletons. Sequencing input: peripheral blood. The source is a man of 80 years or more with acute or convalescent COVID-19.

This clone was found a few times. This chain joins TRBV12-5 and TRBJ1-5; the D gene is possibly TRBD1 (5 bases). This CDR3 spans 15 amino acids. V lost 1 base, J lost 5 bases, and 12 bases lay in between. The V gene's germline CDR1 is LGHNT and CDR2 FRNRAP. The CDR3 sequence: CASGLAQGSHQPQHF. CDR3 in DNA: TGTGCTAGTGGTTTGGCCCAGGGTTCCCATCAGCCCCAGCATTTT.

This clone has more than one count but fewer than ten. The chain joins TRBV6-5 to TRBJ1-1; 7 nucleotides match TRBD1. The CDR3 has 15 residues. From germline, CDR1 is MNHEY and CDR2 SVGAGI. V gave up 5 bases and J gave up 0 bases; unmatched junction bases: 6. Here the CDR3 reads CASSKTGTMNTEAFF. The CDR3 region has the DNA TGTGCCAGCAGTAAGACAGGGACCATGAACACTGAAGCTTTCTTT.

The chain joins TRBV5-1 to TRBJ2-7; 7 bases align to TRBD2. The CDR3 consists of 15 residues. The germline V gene has CDR1 SGHRS and CDR2 YFSETQ. J gave up 3 bases and V 0 bases, and 6 bases lay outside the gene matches. CDR3 in amino acids: CASSLETSSYYEQYF. CDR3 DNA: TGCGCCAGCAGCTTGGAGACTAGCTCTTACTACGAGCAGTACTTC.

A single count supports this clone. The CDR3, as DNA: TGTGCCAGCTCCGAACAGGGGAGCTCCTATAATTCACCCCTCCACTTT. It encodes CASSEQGSSYNSPLHF. The V and J genes are TRBV7-9 and TRBJ1-6; TRBD1 matches 7 bases. Germline loops: CDR1 SEHNR, CDR2 FQNEAQ (reference sequence). The CDR3 has 16 residues. With 8 bases clipped from V and 0 bases from J, the junction kept 7 bases outside the gene matches.

The rearrangement joins TRBV5-5 to TRBJ2-2; D possibly corresponds to TRBD2 (5 bases). The CDR3 is 15 residues long. Between the trimmed V and J ends, which lost 2 bases and 4 bases, there was a span of 12 bases. Germline values: CDR1 SGHKS, CDR2 YYEKEE (reference sequence). The CDR3 here is CASSFRGPGTGELFF. CDR3 sequence (DNA): TGTGCCAGCAGCTTTAGAGGGCCTGGCACCGGGGAGCTGTTTTTT. Filled out from reference TRBV5-5 and TRBJ2-2, the complete variable domain reads DAGVTQSPTHLIKTRGQQVTLRCSPISGHKSVSWYQQVLGQGPQFIFQYYEKEERGRGNFPDRFSARQFPNYSSELNVNALLLGDSALYLCASSFRGPGTGELFFGEGSRLTVL.

This clone was seen only a few times. V is TRBV11-2 and J is TRBJ2-1; 7 bases align to TRBD1. CDR3 length: 17 residues. V was clipped by 5 bases and J by 0 bases; unmatched bases: 10. The germline V gene has CDR1 SGHAT and CDR2 FQNNGV. The CDR3 is CASSPLTGKSSYNEQFF. The CDR3 nucleotides read TGTGCCAGCAGCCCGCTGACAGGGAAAAGCTCCTACAATGAGCAGTTCTTC.

V usage is TRBV30 and J usage is TRBJ1-6; weak D call: TRBD1 (6 bases). CDR1 and CDR2 from the germline V gene are GTSNPN and SVGIG (reference sequence). V lost 2 bases and J 14 bases, leaving 13 bases between the germline ends. CDR3 size: 12 residues. The CDR3 DNA follows: TGTGCCTGGAGTCTGCGGGGGCTAACCCTCCACTTT. This translates into CAWSLRGLTLHF. The complete variable domain, with remaining parts taken from reference TRBV30 and TRBJ1-6, reads SQTIHQWPATLVQPVGSPLSLECTVEGTSNPNLYWYRQAAGRGLQLLFYSVGIGQISSEVPQNLSASRPQDRQFILSSKKLLLSDSGFYLCAWSLRGLTLHFGNGTRLTVT.

The V and J genes are TRBV6-4 and TRBJ1-6, with 9 bases lining up with TRBD1. The V gene's germline CDR1 is MRHNA and CDR2 SNTAGT. V was clipped by 3 bases and J by 9 bases; unmatched bases: 3. CDR3 length: 14 amino acids. CDR3 nucleotide sequence: TGTGCCAGCAGTGAAACACAGGGGGCTTCACCCCTCCACTTT. Translating gives CASSETQGASPLHF.

This clone appeared a few times. Other DNA sequences in this specimen translate into the identical CDR3. The genes are TRBV10-3 and TRBJ2-7, with D possibly matching TRBD2 (5 bases). This CDR3 has 12 amino acids. Germline-derived CDR1 and CDR2 are ENHRY and SYGVKD. V was cut by 3 bases and J by 4 bases, with 7 bases left in between. DNA of the CDR3: TGTGCCATCAGTGATCGGGGTTACGAGCAGTACTTC. This sequence encodes CAISDRGYEQYF.

V usage is TRBV5-5 and J usage is TRBJ2-7; D ambiguous. The V gene's germline CDR1 is SGHKS and CDR2 YYEKEE (reference sequence). The CDR3 totals 14 residues. Trimming pared 5 bases from V and 3 bases from J, leaving 15 bases between. The CDR3 reads CASRFDTLYYEQYF. CDR3 bases: TGTGCCAGCAGATTCGACACCTTGTACTACGAGCAGTACTTC.

The chain couples TRBV5-5 to TRBJ2-1; 9 positions match TRBD1. This CDR3 comprises 17 residues. The V gene end was trimmed by 0 bases and the J gene end by 4 bases; junction bases not matched to a gene: 8. CDR1 SGHKS and CDR2 YYEKEE come from the germline V gene (reference sequence). This CDR3 reads CASSLEGQGSAYNEQFF. The CDR3 DNA sequence: TGTGCCAGCAGCTTGGAGGGACAGGGCTCAGCTTACAATGAGCAGTTCTTC.

The rearrangement links TRBV7-9 to TRBJ1-3; D is undetermined. The germline V gene encodes CDR1 SEHNR and CDR2 FQNEAQ (reference sequence). The CDR3 is made up of 12 amino acids. Trimming removed 3 bases at V and 2 bases at J, with 2 bases between. CDR3 loop: CASSFTGNTIYF. CDR3 bases: TGTGCCAGCAGCTTTACTGGAAACACCATATATTTT.

This chain connects TRBV12-5 to TRBJ1-5; no clear D gene. Germline V gives CDR1 LGHNT, CDR2 FRNRAP. The CDR3 contains 15 residues. The V end was cut by 0 bases, the J end by 3 bases, with 9 bases between. The CDR3 DNA is TGTGCTAGTGGTTTGGTGAACAGTTTCAATCAGCCCCAGCATTTT. Residues: CASGLVNSFNQPQHF.

This clone has more than one count but fewer than ten. The chain carries TRBV15 and TRBJ2-7, with 8 bases that match TRBD1. V lost 0 bases, J lost 0 bases, and 10 bases stayed unmatched. From germline, CDR1 is LNHNV and CDR2 YYDKDF (reference sequence). The CDR3 runs to 18 residues. The DNA for the CDR3 is TGTGCCACCAGCAGAGAAACCGCAACTGACAGGGGCTCCTACGAGCAGTACTTC. Protein product: CATSRETATDRGSYEQYF. Variable domain in full (rest from reference TRBV15 and TRBJ2-7): DAMVIQNPRYQVTQFGKPVTLSCSQTLNHNVMYWYQQKSSQAPKLLFHYYDKDFNNEADTPDNFQSRRPNTSFCFLDIRSPGLGDTAMYLCATSRETATDRGSYEQYFGPGTRLTVT.

This clone has just one count. This chain joins TRBV24-1 and TRBJ1-2; no clear D gene. V dropped 5 bases and J dropped 4 bases, with 13 bases sitting between them. The CDR3 extends over 14 amino acids. Germline V gives CDR1 KGHDR, CDR2 SFDVKD. The CDR3 reads CATSGGRAPYGYTF. DNA for the CDR3: TGTGCCACCAGTGGTGGGAGGGCCCCCTATGGCTACACCTTC.

The CDR3 loop reads CASSALSGRVTDTQYF. DNA of the CDR3: TGTGCCAGCAGCGCTTTAAGCGGGAGGGTCACAGATACGCAGTATTTT. The rearrangement links TRBV14 to TRBJ2-3, with 10 bases aligning to TRBD2. Germline V gene data show CDR1 as SGHDN and CDR2 as FVKESK. The CDR3 length is 16 residues. The V segment lost 5 bases and the J segment 2 bases; nucleotides outside the gene matches: 7.

This clone was observed a single time. The chain recombines TRBV7-2 with TRBJ2-5; D possibly corresponds to TRBD2 (5 bases). The CDR3 is 13 amino acids. The germline V gene has CDR1 SGHTA and CDR2 FQGNSA. Trimming took off 5 bases at V and 4 bases at J, with 11 bases between the two ends. The CDR3 is CASSLDGVETQYF. The CDR3 DNA follows: TGTGCCAGCAGCCTGGACGGGGTAGAGACCCAGTACTTC.

V and J are TRBV11-2 and TRBJ2-1, with TRBD2 matching over 7 bases. The ends lost 6 bases at V and 4 bases at J; junction bases unmatched: 9. The CDR3 has 15 amino acids. CDR1 and CDR2 from the germline V gene are SGHAT and FQNNGV. The CDR3: CASRQLKRGYNEQFF. For the CDR3, the DNA is TGTGCCAGCAGACAATTAAAGCGGGGTTACAATGAGCAGTTCTTC.

This chain uses TRBV11-2 with TRBJ1-1; D call uncertain. CDR1 SGHAT and CDR2 FQNNGV come from the germline V gene. V lost 6 bases and J 0 bases, leaving 20 bases between the germline ends. The CDR3 contains 17 residues. DNA for the CDR3: TGTGCCAGCAGTTACGGCTGGTCCGGGAGAATGAACACTGAAGCTTTCTTT. Translated, it gives CASSYGWSGRMNTEAFF. Drawing the rest from reference TRBV11-2 and TRBJ1-1, the complete variable domain is EAGVAQSPRYKIIEKRQSVAFWCNPISGHATLYWYQQILGQGPKLLIQFQNNGVVDDSQLPKDRFSAERLKGVDSTLKIQPAKLEDSAVYLCASSYGWSGRMNTEAFFGQGTRLTVV.

The rearrangement links TRBV30 to TRBJ2-5, with D possibly being TRBD1 (5 bases). CDR1 is GTSNPN, CDR2 SVGIG, per germline (reference sequence). The CDR3 covers 14 residues. V gave up 1 base and J gave up 5 bases, with 14 bases separating them. CDR3 coding DNA: TGTGCCTGGAGTGAGTGGGGCCAGTGGGAGACCCAGTACTTC. It is translated as CAWSEWGQWETQYF.